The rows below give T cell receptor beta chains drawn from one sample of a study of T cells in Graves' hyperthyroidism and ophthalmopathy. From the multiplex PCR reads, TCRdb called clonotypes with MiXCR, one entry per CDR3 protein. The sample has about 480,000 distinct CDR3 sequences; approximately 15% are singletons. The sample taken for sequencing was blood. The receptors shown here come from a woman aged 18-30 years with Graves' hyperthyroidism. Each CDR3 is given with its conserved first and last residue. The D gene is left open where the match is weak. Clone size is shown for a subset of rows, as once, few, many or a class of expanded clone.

CASSYPSTGQQETQYF,TGTGCCAGCAGCTATCCCTCCACAGGACAACAAGAGACCCAGTACTTC,NA,TRBJ2-5,NA,TRBV27
CASSGQGLNTGELFF,TGTGCCAGCAGTGGACAGGGGCTTAACACCGGGGAGCTGTTTTTT,many,TRBJ2-2,TRBD1,TRBV2
CASSLEAWDSFYGYTF,TGTGCCAGCAGCTTAGAAGCCTGGGACAGCTTCTATGGCTACACCTTC,NA,TRBJ1-2,TRBD1,TRBV7-8
CASSLTSGRALEQFF,TGTGCCAGCAGCTTAACTAGCGGGAGGGCATTAGAGCAGTTCTTC,many,TRBJ2-1,TRBD2,TRBV11-3
CASSFGLAGGPGNTGELFF,TGCGCCAGCAGCTTCGGACTAGCGGGAGGGCCAGGGAACACCGGGGAGCTGTTTTTT,many,TRBJ2-2,TRBD2,TRBV5-1
CASSLPRQGRTEAFF,TGCGCCAGCAGCCTCCCCAGGCAGGGGAGAACTGAAGCTTTCTTT,few,TRBJ1-1,NA,TRBV4-1
CASSVTGTGGFGTEAFF,TGTGCCAGCAGCGTCACCGGGACAGGGGGCTTTGGGACTGAAGCTTTCTTT,few,TRBJ1-1,TRBD1,TRBV13
CASSTTEGRDTQYF,TGTGCCAGCTCCACGACCGAGGGGAGAGATACGCAGTATTTT,NA,TRBJ2-3,NA,TRBV5-4
CASRGGPSYGYTF,TGTGCCAGCCGCGGGGGGCCCAGCTATGGCTACACCTTC,many,TRBJ1-2,NA,TRBV27
CSAPGTSWVTDTQYF,TGCAGCGCCCCCGGGACTAGCTGGGTAACAGATACGCAGTATTTT,NA,TRBJ2-3,TRBD2,TRBV20-1
CASSLGAGGSGNTIYF,TGTGCCAGCAGCTTAGGGGCGGGGGGCAGTGGAAACACCATATATTTT,many,TRBJ1-3,NA,TRBV11-2
CASRSGGGYTF,TGTGCCAGCAGATCAGGGGGCGGCTACACCTTC,many,TRBJ1-2,TRBD1,TRBV2
CASSPGTGWTEAFF,TGTGCCAGCAGCCCAGGGACAGGCTGGACTGAAGCTTTCTTT,many,TRBJ1-1,TRBD1,TRBV3-1
CASSLPLGGNYGYTF,TGTGCCAGCAGCTTACCCCTAGGGGGGAACTATGGCTACACCTTC,many,TRBJ1-2,NA,TRBV7-9
CASSYTGGGLTGELFF,TGTGCCAGCAGCTACACGGGAGGTGGCTTGACCGGGGAGCTGTTTTTT,once,TRBJ2-2,TRBD2,TRBV9
CASREDRGRADTQYF,TGTGCCAGCAGGGAGGACAGGGGGAGGGCAGATACGCAGTATTTT,many,TRBJ2-3,TRBD1,TRBV12-3/TRBV12-4
CSVEGSRTSLVNEQFF,TGCAGCGTTGAGGGGAGCAGGACTAGTCTTGTAAATGAGCAGTTCTTC,few,TRBJ2-1,TRBD2,TRBV29-1
CASSVEGMYGYTF,TGTGCCAGCAGCGTGGAAGGGATGTATGGCTACACCTTC,many,TRBJ1-2,NA,TRBV9
CASSFGWEGRAGELFF,TGTGCCAGCAGTTTCGGGTGGGAGGGCCGGGCCGGGGAGCTGTTTTTT,NA,TRBJ2-2,TRBD2,TRBV27
CASSFGRVISEAFF,TGTGCCAGCAGTTTTGGGAGGGTTATTAGTGAAGCTTTCTTT,many,TRBJ1-1,NA,TRBV12-3/TRBV12-4
CASSMLRDSSGNTIYF,TGTGCCAGTAGTATGCTCAGGGACTCCTCTGGAAACACCATATATTTT,NA,TRBJ1-3,NA,TRBV19
CASSLGAGANNQPQHF,TGCGCCAGCAGCTTGGGGGCAGGGGCTAACAATCAGCCCCAGCATTTT,few,TRBJ1-5,NA,TRBV5-1
CASSVGDRDNEQFF,TGTGCCAGCAGTGTCGGGGACCGAGACAATGAGCAGTTCTTC,many,TRBJ2-1,NA,TRBV27
CASSQGLGPHQPQHF,TGTGCCAGCAGCCAAGGGCTGGGGCCCCATCAGCCCCAGCATTTT,many,TRBJ1-5,NA,TRBV3-1
CASSRRDGWTEAFF,TGCGCCAGCAGCCGACGGGATGGATGGACTGAAGCTTTCTTT,NA,TRBJ1-1,NA,TRBV4-1
CASSLELTGSKDTQYF,TGTGCCAGCAGTTTAGAGTTAACAGGAAGTAAGGATACGCAGTATTTT,many,TRBJ2-3,NA,TRBV12-3/TRBV12-4
CASLEDRETQYF,TGTGCCAGCTTAGAAGACAGGGAGACGCAGTATTTT,many,TRBJ2-3,TRBD1,TRBV7-9
CASSISGLIDKNIQYF,TGTGCCAGTAGTATTAGTGGGCTAATAGACAAAAACATTCAGTACTTC,few,TRBJ2-4,NA,TRBV19
CASSPQTATEAFF,TGTGCCAGCAGTCCCCAGACCGCTACTGAAGCTTTCTTT,many,TRBJ1-1,NA,TRBV6-1
CASSQGGGMVGAFF,TGTGCCAGCAGCCAAGGTGGGGGCATGGTTGGAGCTTTCTTT,NA,TRBJ1-1,NA,TRBV3-1
CASSYPLVGTIYF,TGTGCCAGCAGTTACCCCCTGGTTGGCACCATATATTTT,NA,TRBJ1-3,NA,TRBV6-5
CASSRYNEQFF,TGTGCCAGCAGCCGTTACAATGAGCAGTTCTTC,many,TRBJ2-1,NA,TRBV12-3/TRBV12-4
CASSIAGQGAVHYGYTF,TGTGCCAGTAGTATTGCCGGACAGGGGGCCGTTCACTATGGCTACACCTTC,few,TRBJ1-2,TRBD1,TRBV19
CASSDGPGTGTGELFF,TGTGCCAGCAGCGATGGACCCGGGACAGGGACCGGGGAGCTGTTTTTT,many,TRBJ2-2,TRBD1,TRBV11-2
CASSLGASTFSTDTQYF,TGTGCCAGCAGCTTAGGGGCCTCGACCTTTAGCACAGATACGCAGTATTTT,many,TRBJ2-3,NA,TRBV11-2
CASGLIGSTDTQYF,TGTGCCAGCGGCCTCATCGGGAGCACAGATACGCAGTATTTT,few,TRBJ2-3,NA,TRBV11-2
CAIGVAGGMENIQYF,TGTGCCATCGGTGTGGCAGGTGGGATGGAAAACATTCAGTACTTC,few,TRBJ2-4,NA,TRBV10-3
CASSSRFLGGSTDTQYF,TGTGCCAGCAGTTCCCGGTTTTTGGGGGGGAGCACAGATACGCAGTATTTT,many,TRBJ2-3,TRBD2,TRBV27
CASSWRASTDTQYF,TGTGCCAGCAGTTGGAGGGCCAGCACAGATACGCAGTATTTT,many,TRBJ2-3,NA,TRBV6-1
CASSFKGGQNIQYF,TGTGCCAGCAGTTTCAAAGGGGGTCAAAACATTCAGTACTTC,NA,TRBJ2-4,NA,TRBV28
CASSQGGLWQPQHF,TGTGCCAGCAGCCAAGGGGGGCTCTGGCAGCCCCAGCATTTT,many,TRBJ1-5,NA,TRBV3-1
CASSPGTFYEQYF,TGTGCCAGCAGTCCAGGGACATTCTACGAGCAGTACTTC,NA,TRBJ2-7,NA,TRBV11-3